This TCR beta chain was sequenced during a study of PD-1 blockade in classical Hodgkin lymphoma. The CDR3 runs to 14 residues. The ends lost 4 bases at V and 6 bases at J; junction bases unmatched: 5. The germline gives CDR1 SGHVS, CDR2 FQNEAQ. Only in-frame clones appear in the TCRdb table, and some are missing; sequencing was by immunoSEQ multiplex PCR. The table shows approximately 100,000 clones, with around 80% occurring only once. As for time point: cycle 4 day 1 (C4D1), after less than 7 weeks of nivolumab. In every patient, relapse followed autologous stem cell transplantation, while exposure to brentuximab vedotin differed.

The receptor's source is a human donor with classical Hodgkin lymphoma. Specimen: peripheral blood mononuclear cells (PBMCs), collected before the fourth cycle of nivolumab. This sequence joins TRBV7-8 and TRBJ1-5; TRBD1 matches 8 bases. The CDR3 bases are TGTGCCAGCAGCTCATCAGGGGGCAGTCAGCCCCAGCATTTT. Encoded protein: CASSSSGGSQPQHF.